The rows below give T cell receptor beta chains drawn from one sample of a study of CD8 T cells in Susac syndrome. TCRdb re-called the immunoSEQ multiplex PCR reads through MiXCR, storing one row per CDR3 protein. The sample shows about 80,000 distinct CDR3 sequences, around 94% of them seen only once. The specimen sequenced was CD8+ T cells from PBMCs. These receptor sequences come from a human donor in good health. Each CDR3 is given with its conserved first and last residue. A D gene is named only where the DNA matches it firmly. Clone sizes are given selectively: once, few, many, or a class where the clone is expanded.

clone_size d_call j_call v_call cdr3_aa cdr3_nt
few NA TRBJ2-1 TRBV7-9 CASSSTNNEQFF TGTGCCAGCAGCTCCACGAACAATGAGCAGTTCTTC
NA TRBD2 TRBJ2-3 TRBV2 CASMGGTSGNTQYF TGTGCCAGCATGGGGGGGACTAGCGGTAATACGCAGTATTTT
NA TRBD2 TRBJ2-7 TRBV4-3 CASSQETGGTYEQYF TGCGCCAGCAGCCAAGAAACGGGGGGGACCTACGAGCAGTACTTC
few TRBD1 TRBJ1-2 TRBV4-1 CASSGWSGQGYGYTF TGCGCCAGCAGCGGGTGGTCGGGACAGGGGTATGGCTACACCTTC
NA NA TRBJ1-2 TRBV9 CASSHRDNPSYGYTF TGTGCCAGCAGCCACCGGGACAACCCTTCCTATGGCTACACCTTC
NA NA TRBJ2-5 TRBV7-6 CASSSSPATQETQYF TGTGCCAGCAGCTCCTCCCCAGCCACACAAGAGACCCAGTACTTC
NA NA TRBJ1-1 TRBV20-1 CSAIGAQVTEAFF TGCAGTGCTATAGGGGCGCAGGTCACTGAAGCTTTCTTT
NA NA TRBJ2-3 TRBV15 CATSDGAWGTDTQYF TGTGCCACCAGCGATGGGGCTTGGGGCACAGATACGCAGTATTTT
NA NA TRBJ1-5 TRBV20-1 CSARDTGPAVLNQPQHF TGCAGTGCTAGAGATACGGGGCCGGCAGTGCTCAATCAGCCCCAGCATTTT
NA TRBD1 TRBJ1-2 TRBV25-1 CASSEDRVLGYTF TGTGCCAGCAGTGAGGACAGGGTTTTAGGCTACACCTTC
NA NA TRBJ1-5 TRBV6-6 CASSYSVGGSNQPQHF TGTGCCAGCAGTTATAGTGTGGGCGGGAGCAATCAGCCCCAGCATTTT
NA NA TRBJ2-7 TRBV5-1 CASSRYPGDLYEQYF TGCGCCAGCAGCCGGTACCCAGGGGATCTATACGAGCAGTACTTC